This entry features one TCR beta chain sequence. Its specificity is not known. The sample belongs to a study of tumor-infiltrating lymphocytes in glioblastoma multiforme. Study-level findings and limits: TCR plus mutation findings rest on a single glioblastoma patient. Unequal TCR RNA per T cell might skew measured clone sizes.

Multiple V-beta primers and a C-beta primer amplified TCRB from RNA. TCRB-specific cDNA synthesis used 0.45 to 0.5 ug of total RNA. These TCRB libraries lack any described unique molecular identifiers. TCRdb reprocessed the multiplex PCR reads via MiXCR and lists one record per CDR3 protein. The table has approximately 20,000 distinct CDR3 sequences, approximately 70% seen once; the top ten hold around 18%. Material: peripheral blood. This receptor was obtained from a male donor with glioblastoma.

This chain's CDR3 is CSVEVQPYEQYF. The CDR3 DNA follows: TGCAGCGTTGAGGTCCAACCCTACGAGCAGTACTTC. The V call is TRBV29-1, the J call TRBJ2-7; no clear D. V lost 3 bases and J lost 2, with 8 bases in between. This CDR3 region has 12 residues. Germline V CDR1 and CDR2: SQVTM, ANQGSEA.